This T cell receptor beta chain is from a study of a mutant IDH1 vaccine in newly diagnosed glioma. The assay was immunoSEQ multiplex PCR, and TCRdb's table has in-frame clones only and misses some. Here the sample spans 75,000 to 85,000 clones, 75% to 95% being singletons. Time point described: week 5, during vaccination. Doses consisted of 300 ug of mutant IDH1 20-mer peptide each, paired with topical imiquimod. The germline CDR1 and CDR2 sequences are SGHRS and YFSETQ. The V and J ends lost 4 bases and 2 bases respectively, with 7 bases between them. The CDR3 length is 14 residues. Regarding this clone: Its antigen is not identified.

The sequence came from a woman aged 50 to 60 with glioma. The V gene is TRBV5-1, the J gene TRBJ2-6; D gene ambiguous. This sample comprised PBMCs, obtained from a glioma patient whose treatment included an IDH1 peptide vaccine. Written as DNA, the CDR3 is TGCGCCAGCAGCCCCCAGGCTGGGGCCAACGTCCTGACTTTC. Its protein product is CASSPQAGANVLTF.